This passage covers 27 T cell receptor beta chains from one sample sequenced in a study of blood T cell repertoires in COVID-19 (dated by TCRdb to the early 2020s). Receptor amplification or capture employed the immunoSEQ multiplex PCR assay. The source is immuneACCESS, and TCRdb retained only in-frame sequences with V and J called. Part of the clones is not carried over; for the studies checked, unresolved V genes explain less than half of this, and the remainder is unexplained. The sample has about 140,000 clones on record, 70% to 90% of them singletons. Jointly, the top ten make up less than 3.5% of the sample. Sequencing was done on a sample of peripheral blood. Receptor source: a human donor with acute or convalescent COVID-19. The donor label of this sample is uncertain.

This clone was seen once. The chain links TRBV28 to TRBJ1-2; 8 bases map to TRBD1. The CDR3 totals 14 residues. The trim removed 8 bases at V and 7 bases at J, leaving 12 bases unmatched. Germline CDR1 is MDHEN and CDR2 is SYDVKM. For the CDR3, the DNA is TGTGCCAGCCGCGACGGACAGGGTATGGGTGGCTACACCTTC. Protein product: CASRDGQGMGGYTF.

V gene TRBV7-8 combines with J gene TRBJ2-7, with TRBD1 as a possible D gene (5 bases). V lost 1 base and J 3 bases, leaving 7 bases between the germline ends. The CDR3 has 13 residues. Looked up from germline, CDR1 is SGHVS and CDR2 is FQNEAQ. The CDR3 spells CASSLEGIYEQYV. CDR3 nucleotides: TGTGCCAGCAGCTTAGAGGGGATCTACGAGCAGTACGTC.

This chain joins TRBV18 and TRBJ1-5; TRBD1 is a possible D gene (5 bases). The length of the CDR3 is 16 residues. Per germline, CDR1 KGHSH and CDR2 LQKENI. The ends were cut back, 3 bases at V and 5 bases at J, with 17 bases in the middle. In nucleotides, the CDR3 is TGTGCCAGCTCACCCAAGGGCGGGGGGTCTGATCAGCCCCAGCATTTT. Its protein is CASSPKGGGSDQPQHF.

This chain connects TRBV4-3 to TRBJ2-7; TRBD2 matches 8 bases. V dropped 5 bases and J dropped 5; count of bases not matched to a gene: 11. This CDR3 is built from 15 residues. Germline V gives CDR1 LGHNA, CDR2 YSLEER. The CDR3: CASSARVAGGNEQYF. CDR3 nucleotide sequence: TGCGCCAGCAGCGCCAGGGTGGCGGGGGGAAACGAGCAGTACTTC.

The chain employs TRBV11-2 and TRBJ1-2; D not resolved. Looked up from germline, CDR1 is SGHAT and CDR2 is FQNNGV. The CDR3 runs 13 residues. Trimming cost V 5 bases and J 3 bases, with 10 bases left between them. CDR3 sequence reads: CASSPRLYYGYTF. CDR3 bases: TGTGCCAGCAGCCCCCGTCTATACTATGGCTACACCTTC.

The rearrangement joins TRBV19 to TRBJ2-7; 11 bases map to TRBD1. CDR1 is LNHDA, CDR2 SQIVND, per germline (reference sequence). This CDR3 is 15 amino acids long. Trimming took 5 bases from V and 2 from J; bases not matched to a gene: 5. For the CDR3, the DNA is TGTGCCAGTAGTGTAGGGACAGGGGGGACCTACGAGCAGTACGTC. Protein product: CASSVGTGGTYEQYV.

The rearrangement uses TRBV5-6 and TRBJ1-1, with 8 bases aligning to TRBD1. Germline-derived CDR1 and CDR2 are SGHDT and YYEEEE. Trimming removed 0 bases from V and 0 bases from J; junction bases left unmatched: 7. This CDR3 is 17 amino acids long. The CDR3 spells CASSLEQGVWMNTEAFF. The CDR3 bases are TGTGCCAGCAGCTTGGAACAGGGGGTTTGGATGAACACTGAAGCTTTCTTT.

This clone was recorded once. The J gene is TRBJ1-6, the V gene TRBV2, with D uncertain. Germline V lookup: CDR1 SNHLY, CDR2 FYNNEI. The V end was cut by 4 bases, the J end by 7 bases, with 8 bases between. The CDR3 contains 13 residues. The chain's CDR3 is CASSGQANSPLHF. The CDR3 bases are TGTGCCAGCAGTGGGCAGGCGAATTCACCCCTCCACTTT.

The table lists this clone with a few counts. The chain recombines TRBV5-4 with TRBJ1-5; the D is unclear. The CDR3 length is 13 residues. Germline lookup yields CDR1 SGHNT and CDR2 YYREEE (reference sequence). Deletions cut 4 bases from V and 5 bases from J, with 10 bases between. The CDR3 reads CASSLRPDQPQHF. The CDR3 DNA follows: TGTGCCAGCAGCCTACGCCCCGATCAGCCCCAGCATTTT. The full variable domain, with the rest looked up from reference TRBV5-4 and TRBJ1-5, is ETGVTQSPTHLIKTRGQQVTLRCSSQSGHNTVSWYQQALGQGPQFIFQYYREEENGRGNFPPRFSGLQFPNYSSELNVNALELDDSALYLCASSLRPDQPQHFGDGTRLSIL.

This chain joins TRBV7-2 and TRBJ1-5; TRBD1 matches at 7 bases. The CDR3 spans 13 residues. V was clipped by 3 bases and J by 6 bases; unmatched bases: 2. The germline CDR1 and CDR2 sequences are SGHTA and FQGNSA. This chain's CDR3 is CASSFNRGQPQHF. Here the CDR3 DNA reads TGTGCCAGCAGCTTCAACAGGGGTCAGCCCCAGCATTTT.

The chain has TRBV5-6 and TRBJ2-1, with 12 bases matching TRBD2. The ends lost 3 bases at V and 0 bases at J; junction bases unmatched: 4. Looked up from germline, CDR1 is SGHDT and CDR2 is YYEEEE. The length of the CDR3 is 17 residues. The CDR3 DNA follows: TGTGCCAGCAGCTGGGGGACTAGCGGGTACTCCTACAATGAGCAGTTCTTC. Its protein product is CASSWGTSGYSYNEQFF.

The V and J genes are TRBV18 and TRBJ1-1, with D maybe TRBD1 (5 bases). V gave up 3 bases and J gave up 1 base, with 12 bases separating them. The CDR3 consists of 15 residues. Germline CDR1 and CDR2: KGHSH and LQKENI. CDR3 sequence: CASSPSGGTNTEAFF. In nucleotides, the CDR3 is TGTGCCAGCTCACCTTCGGGCGGGACGAACACTGAAGCTTTCTTT.

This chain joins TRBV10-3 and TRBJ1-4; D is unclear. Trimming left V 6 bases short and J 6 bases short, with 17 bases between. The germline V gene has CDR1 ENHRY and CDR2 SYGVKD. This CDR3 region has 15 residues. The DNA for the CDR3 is TGTGCCATCAGCGAGCGGCTGGGAGAGGATGAAAAACTGTTTTTT. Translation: CAISERLGEDEKLFF.

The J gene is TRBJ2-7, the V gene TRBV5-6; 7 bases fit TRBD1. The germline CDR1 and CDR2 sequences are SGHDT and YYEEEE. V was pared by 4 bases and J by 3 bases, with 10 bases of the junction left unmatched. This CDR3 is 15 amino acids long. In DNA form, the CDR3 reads TGTGCCAGCAGCGTCCGACCGGCAGGGGGCTACGAGCAGTACTTC. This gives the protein CASSVRPAGGYEQYF.

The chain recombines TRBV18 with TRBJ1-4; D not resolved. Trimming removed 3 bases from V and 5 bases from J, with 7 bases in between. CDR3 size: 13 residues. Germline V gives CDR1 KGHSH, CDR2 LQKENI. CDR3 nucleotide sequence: TGTGCCAGCTCACCCTCCCAGAATGAAAAACTGTTTTTT. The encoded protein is CASSPSQNEKLFF. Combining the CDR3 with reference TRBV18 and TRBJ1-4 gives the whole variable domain NAGVMQNPRHLVRRRGQEARLRCSPMKGHSHVYWYRQLPEEGLKFMVYLQKENIIDESGMPKERFSAEFPKEGPSILRIQQVVRGDSAAYFCASSPSQNEKLFFGSGTQLSVL.

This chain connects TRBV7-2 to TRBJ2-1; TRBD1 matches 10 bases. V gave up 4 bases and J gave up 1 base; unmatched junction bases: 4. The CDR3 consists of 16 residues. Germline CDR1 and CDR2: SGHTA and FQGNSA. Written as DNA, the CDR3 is TGTGCCAGCAGCTCGACAGGGGGCGCGTCCTACAATGAGCAGTTCTTC. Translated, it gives CASSSTGGASYNEQFF.

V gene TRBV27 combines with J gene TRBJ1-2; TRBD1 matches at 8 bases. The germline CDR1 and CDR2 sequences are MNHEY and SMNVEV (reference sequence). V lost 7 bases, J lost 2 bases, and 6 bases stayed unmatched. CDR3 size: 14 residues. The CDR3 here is CASTPTGANYGYTF. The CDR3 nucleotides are TGTGCCAGCACCCCGACAGGGGCCAACTATGGCTACACCTTC.

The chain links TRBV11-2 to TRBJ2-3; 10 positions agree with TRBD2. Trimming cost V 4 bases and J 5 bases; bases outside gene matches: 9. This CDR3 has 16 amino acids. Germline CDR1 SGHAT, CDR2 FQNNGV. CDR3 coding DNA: TGTGCCAGCAGCTCGTTAGCGGGAGGACGGGAAGATACGCAGTATTTT. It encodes CASSSLAGGREDTQYF.

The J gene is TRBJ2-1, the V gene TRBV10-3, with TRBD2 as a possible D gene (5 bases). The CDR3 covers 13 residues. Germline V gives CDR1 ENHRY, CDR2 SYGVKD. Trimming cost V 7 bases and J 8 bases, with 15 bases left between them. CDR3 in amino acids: CAIKGRESDEQFF. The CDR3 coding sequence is TGTGCCATCAAGGGTCGGGAATCCGATGAGCAGTTCTTC.

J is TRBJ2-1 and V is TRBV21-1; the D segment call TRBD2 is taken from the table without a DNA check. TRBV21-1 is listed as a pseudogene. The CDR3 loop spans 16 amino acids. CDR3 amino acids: CASSLRDSRSYNEQFF. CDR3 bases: TGTGCCAGCAGCCTGCGGGACTCCCGCTCCTACAATGAGCAGTTCTTC.

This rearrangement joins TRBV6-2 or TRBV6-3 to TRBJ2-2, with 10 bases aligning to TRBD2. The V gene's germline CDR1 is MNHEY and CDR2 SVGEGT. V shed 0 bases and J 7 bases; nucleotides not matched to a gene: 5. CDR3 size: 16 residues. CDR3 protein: CASSYSSGGANGELFF. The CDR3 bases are TGTGCCAGCAGTTACTCGAGCGGGGGGGCAAACGGGGAGCTGTTTTTT.

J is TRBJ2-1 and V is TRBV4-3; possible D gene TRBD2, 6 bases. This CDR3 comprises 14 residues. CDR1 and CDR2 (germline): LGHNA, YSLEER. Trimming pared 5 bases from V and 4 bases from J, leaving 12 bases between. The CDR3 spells CASSTTREYNEQFF. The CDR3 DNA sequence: TGCGCCAGCAGCACCACACGGGAGTACAATGAGCAGTTCTTC.

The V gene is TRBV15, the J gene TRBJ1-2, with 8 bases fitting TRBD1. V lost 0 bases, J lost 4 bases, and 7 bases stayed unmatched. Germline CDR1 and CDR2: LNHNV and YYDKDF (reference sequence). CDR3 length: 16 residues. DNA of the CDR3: TGTGCCACCAGCAGAGAGGATATAGGACAGGGCTATGGCTACACCTTC. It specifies CATSREDIGQGYGYTF. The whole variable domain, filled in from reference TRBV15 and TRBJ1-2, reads DAMVIQNPRYQVTQFGKPVTLSCSQTLNHNVMYWYQQKSSQAPKLLFHYYDKDFNNEADTPDNFQSRRPNTSFCFLDIRSPGLGDTAMYLCATSREDIGQGYGYTFGSGTRLTVV.

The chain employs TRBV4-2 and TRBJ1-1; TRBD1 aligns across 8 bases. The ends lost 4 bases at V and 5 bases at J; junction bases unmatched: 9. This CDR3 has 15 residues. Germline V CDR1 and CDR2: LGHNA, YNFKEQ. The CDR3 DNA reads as TGTGCCAGCAGCCTGGACAGGGTCGGTGGGACTGAAGCTTTCTTT. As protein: CASSLDRVGGTEAFF.

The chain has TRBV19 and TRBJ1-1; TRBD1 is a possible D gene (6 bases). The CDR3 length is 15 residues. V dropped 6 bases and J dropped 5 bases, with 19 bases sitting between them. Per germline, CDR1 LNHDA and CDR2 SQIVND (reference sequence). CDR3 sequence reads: CASSPREGGGTEAFF. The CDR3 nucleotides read TGTGCCAGTAGCCCCCGGGAGGGAGGGGGGACTGAAGCTTTCTTT.

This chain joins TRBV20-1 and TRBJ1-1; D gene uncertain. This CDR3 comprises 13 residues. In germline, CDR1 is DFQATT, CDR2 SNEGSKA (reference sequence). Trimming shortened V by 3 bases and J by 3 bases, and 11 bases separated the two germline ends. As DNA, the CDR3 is TGCAGTGCTAGTCGGGAAACTTACACTGAAGCTTTCTTT. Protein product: CSASRETYTEAFF.

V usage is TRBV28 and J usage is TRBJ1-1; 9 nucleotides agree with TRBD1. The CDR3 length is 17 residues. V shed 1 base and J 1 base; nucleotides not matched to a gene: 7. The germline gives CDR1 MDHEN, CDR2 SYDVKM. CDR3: CASSLFGTGQRNTEAFF. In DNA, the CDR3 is TGTGCCAGCAGTTTATTCGGGACAGGGCAGAGGAACACTGAAGCTTTCTTT.